This entry is about one T cell receptor beta chain. What it binds is unknown. This sample was taken from a study of early T cells in non-severe SARS-CoV-2 infection. The TCR library protocol was used to attach unique molecular identifiers. These identifiers were attached to individual cDNA molecules. One entry per CDR3 protein results from TCRdb running MiXCR on the 5' RACE reads. The profile shows about 98,000 distinct CDR3 sequences, approximately 9.9% of them singletons. The CDR3 sequence is 14 residues long. V was trimmed by 4 bases and J by 0 bases, leaving 9 bases between them. Germline V gives CDR1 SGHRS, CDR2 YFSETQ. Study-level points and caveats: Matching against VDJdb likely underestimated virus-specific expansions, favoring anti-spike CD8.

The sequence was collected from an adult who was a healthcare worker with PCR-confirmed SARS-CoV-2 infection or an uninfected control (not recorded which). The sequenced sample consisted of whole blood. This chain joins TRBV5-1 and TRBJ2-3; a weak D match, TRBD1 (6 bases). The CDR3, as DNA: TGCGCCAGCAGCGCGGACAGTAGCACAGATACGCAGTATTTT. As protein: CASSADSSTDTQYF.